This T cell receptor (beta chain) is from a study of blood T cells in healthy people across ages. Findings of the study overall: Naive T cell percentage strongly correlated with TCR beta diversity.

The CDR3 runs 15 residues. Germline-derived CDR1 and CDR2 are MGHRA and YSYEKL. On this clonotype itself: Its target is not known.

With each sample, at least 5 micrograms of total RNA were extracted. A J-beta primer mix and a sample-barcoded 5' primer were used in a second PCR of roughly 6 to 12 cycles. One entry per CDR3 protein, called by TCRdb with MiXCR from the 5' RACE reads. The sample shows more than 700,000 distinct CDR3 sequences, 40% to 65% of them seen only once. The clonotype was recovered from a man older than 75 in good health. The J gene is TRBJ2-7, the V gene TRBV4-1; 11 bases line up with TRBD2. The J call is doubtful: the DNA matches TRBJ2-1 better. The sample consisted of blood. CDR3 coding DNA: TGCGCCAGCAGCCCTAGCGGGAGGATGAACAATGAGCAGTTCTTC. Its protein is CASSPSGRMNNEQFF.